A selection of T cell receptor beta chains follows, all from one sample in a study of immune evolution from preneoplasia to lung adenocarcinoma. Assay used: immunoSEQ multiplex PCR; TCRdb lists only in-frame clones, some missing. Of some 8,000 clones in the sample, just under 75% were seen once. Sequencing was carried out using FFPE lung adenocarcinoma in situ tissue. These receptors originate from an older donor with lung adenocarcinoma. Some clones in this sample may be carry-over from other donors' samples. Each CDR3 is given with its conserved first and last residue. The D gene is left open where the match is weak. The size of a clone is reported for some rows only, either as once, few or many, or as a class for expanded clones.

clone size	V gene	D gene	J gene	CDR3 DNA	CDR3 protein
.	TRBV5-6	.	TRBJ2-7	TGTGCCAGCAGCTTGGGTAGATACTCCTACGAGCAGTACTTC	CASSLGRYSYEQYF
.	TRBV29-1	TRBD2	TRBJ2-3	TGCAGCGTTGAAGTCAGGACTAGCGCGAGCACAGATACGCAGTATTTT	CSVEVRTSASTDTQYF
few	TRBV29-1	TRBD1	TRBJ1-1	TGCAGCGTTGAAGAGGACAGGGCCACTGAAGCTTTCTTT	CSVEEDRATEAFF
.	TRBV29-1	.	TRBJ1-2	TGCAGCGTTGTCCCCCCCGGGGTGTTCGGCTACACCTTC	CSVVPPGVFGYTF
once	TRBV10-2	.	TRBJ1-1	TGCGCCACCATCGGAGGGCATGGGGACACTGAAGCTTTCTTT	CATIGGHGDTEAFF
.	TRBV7-9	.	TRBJ2-3	TGTGCCAGCAGCTTAGACAGTACAGATACGCAGTATTTT	CASSLDSTDTQYF
.	TRBV30	.	TRBJ1-4	TGTGCCTGGAATTGGGGCCCGGCCCCAACTAATGAAAAACTGTTTTTT	CAWNWGPAPTNEKLFF
.	TRBV6-1	.	TRBJ1-2	TGTGCCAGCAGTAACCACTTTCTATCTAACTATGGCTACACCTTC	CASSNHFLSNYGYTF
medium-sized	TRBV6-5	TRBD1	TRBJ1-5	TGTGCCAGCAGTTCAGGGGGCCGGCAGCCCCAGCATTTT	CASSSGGRQPQHF
.	TRBV7-7	TRBD2	TRBJ2-5	TGTGCTAGCAGCTTAGGCCCCGGACTAGCGGGAGACGTTCAGTACTTC	CASSLGPGLAGDVQYF
few	TRBV6-1	TRBD1	TRBJ1-6	TGTGCCAGCAGTGAAGGGACAGGGGGTAGTTCACCCCTCCACTTT	CASSEGTGGSSPLHF
once	TRBV6-1	.	TRBJ1-1	TGTGCCAGCAGTGAATCTGGACAGTGGTCCACTGAAGCTTTCTTT	CASSESGQWSTEAFF
.	TRBV19	.	TRBJ1-1	TGTGCCAGTAGTTCCGCCATTCACACTGAAGCTTTCTTT	CASSSAIHTEAFF